The 29 T cell receptor beta chains listed next were all sequenced from one sample in a study of shared clonotypes between healthy human individuals. Libraries were prepared by immunoSEQ multiplex PCR; TCRdb keeps only in-frame clonotypes and omits some of them. Found here are about 960,000 clones, about 80% of them singletons; the top ten hold about 1.5%. Material for sequencing was memory CD4+ T cells sorted from blood. This sample's subset: CD45RA-negative fraction. The receptors derive from a man aged 18 to 35 in good health.

The rearrangement joins TRBV6-5 to TRBJ1-6, with 7 bases lining up with TRBD1. The V gene's germline CDR1 is MNHEY and CDR2 SVGAGI. CDR3 length equals 15 residues. V was pared by 6 bases and J by 7 bases, with 9 bases of the junction left unmatched. The CDR3 here is CASRKQGGSNSPLHF. The CDR3 coding sequence is TGTGCCAGCAGAAAGCAGGGGGGCTCGAATTCACCCCTCCACTTT.

This clone appeared a single time. V and J are TRBV18 and TRBJ1-5, with D uncertain. The germline CDR1 and CDR2 sequences are KGHSH and LQKENI. V lost 6 bases and J lost 3, with 18 bases in between. The CDR3 is made up of 16 amino acids. The CDR3 here is CASSAPWANSNQPQHF. In DNA, the CDR3 is TGTGCCAGCTCGGCACCGTGGGCTAACTCCAATCAGCCCCAGCATTTT.

This sequence joins TRBV6-5 and TRBJ1-1, with 10 nucleotides matching TRBD1. This CDR3 is built from 15 residues. Germline CDR1 is MNHEY and CDR2 is SVGAGI. J gave up 6 bases and V 5 bases, and 9 bases lay outside the gene matches. CDR3 loop: CASSRRDRGGSEAFF. The CDR3 region has the DNA TGTGCCAGCAGTCGACGGGACAGGGGCGGTTCTGAAGCTTTCTTT.

This chain connects TRBV2 to TRBJ2-5, with 11 bases aligning to TRBD2. CDR1 and CDR2 (germline): SNHLY, FYNNEI. V gave up 5 bases and J gave up 0 bases; unmatched junction bases: 2. The CDR3 is made up of 15 amino acids. This CDR3 is CASSRTSGYQETQYF. The DNA of the CDR3 is TGTGCCAGCAGTCGGACTAGCGGGTACCAAGAGACCCAGTACTTC. Looking up the rest from reference TRBV2 and TRBJ2-5 gives the full variable domain: EPEVTQTPSHQVTQMGQEVILRCVPISNHLYFYWYRQILGQKVEFLVSFYNNEISEKSEIFDDQFSVERPDGSNFTLKIRSTKLEDSAMYFCASSRTSGYQETQYFGPGTRLLVL.

This sequence joins TRBV29-1 and TRBJ2-3; the D gene is possibly TRBD1 (5 bases). This CDR3 comprises 11 residues. The V and J ends lost 4 bases and 10 bases respectively, with 12 bases between them. Germline CDR1 SQVTM, CDR2 ANQGSEA. In DNA form, the CDR3 reads TGCAGCGTTGTGACAGCAGGGCCGCAGTATTTT. This encodes CSVVTAGPQYF.

The chain recombines TRBV27 with TRBJ1-3, with 7 bases matching TRBD1. This CDR3 has 14 amino acids. The V gene end was trimmed by 6 bases and the J gene end by 3 bases; junction bases not matched to a gene: 5. Germline CDR1 MNHEY, CDR2 SMNVEV (reference sequence). The CDR3: CASRLTGVGNTIYF. The CDR3 region has the DNA TGTGCCAGCAGGCTTACAGGGGTTGGAAACACCATATATTTT.

On this clone: The sample contains more than one DNA sequence encoding this CDR3. V usage is TRBV4-3 and J usage is TRBJ1-3; D call uncertain. CDR1 is LGHNA, CDR2 YSLEER, per germline. V was cut by 0 bases and J by 0 bases, with 9 bases left in between. This CDR3 has 16 residues. The DNA for the CDR3 is TGCGCCAGCAGCCAAGACTCCAAGAGCTCTGGAAACACCATATATTTT. It codes for CASSQDSKSSGNTIYF.

The chain employs TRBV7-2 and TRBJ1-6; 7 bases agree with TRBD1. After removal of 4 bases from V and 8 bases from J, the junction contained 11 bases not matched to a gene. CDR3 length: 16 residues. The V gene's germline CDR1 is SGHTA and CDR2 FQGNSA. This CDR3 is CASSSGDSPVYSPLHF. In DNA form, the CDR3 reads TGTGCCAGCAGCTCGGGGGACAGCCCCGTTTATTCACCCCTCCACTTT.

This chain joins TRBV1 and TRBJ2-1; TRBD1 is the table's D call and was not checked against the DNA. TRBV1 is shown as a pseudogene. The CDR3 loop spans 13 amino acids. DNA of the CDR3: TGCACCAGCAGCCTCGGACACCTCAATGAGCAGTTCTTC. It specifies CTSSLGHLNEQFF.

The chain is built from TRBV30 and TRBJ1-3; D remains unclear. V shed 4 bases and J shed 2 bases, with 12 bases lying between them. The germline V gene has CDR1 GTSNPN and CDR2 SVGIG (reference sequence). The CDR3 runs 14 residues. The chain's CDR3 is CAWTPTPPGNTIYF. In DNA form, the CDR3 reads TGTGCCTGGACGCCTACCCCGCCTGGAAACACCATATATTTT.

This chain links TRBV10-3 with TRBJ2-7, with D perhaps matching TRBD1 (6 bases). This CDR3 has 14 residues. Germline assignment: CDR1 ENHRY and CDR2 SYGVKD. V lost 6 bases, J lost 2 bases, and 14 bases lay in between. CDR3: CAISLGTPTYEQYF. As DNA, the CDR3 is TGTGCCATCAGCCTCGGGACACCAACCTACGAGCAGTACTTC.

This chain joins TRBV28 and TRBJ2-5, with D perhaps matching TRBD1 (5 bases). Trimming took off 1 base at V and 2 bases at J, with 11 bases between the two ends. Per the germline V gene, CDR1 is MDHEN and CDR2 is SYDVKM. This CDR3 has 15 amino acids. The CDR3 here is CASSLSGFGQETQYF. The DNA for the CDR3 is TGTGCCAGCAGTTTATCAGGGTTTGGGCAAGAGACCCAGTACTTC.

J is TRBJ1-5 and V is TRBV4-1; TRBD1 aligns across 10 bases. CDR3 size: 15 residues. Per germline, CDR1 MGHRA and CDR2 YSYEKL. Germline trimming cut 4 bases from V and 7 bases from J; bases unmatched to any gene: 7. For the CDR3, the DNA is TGCGCCAGCAGCCCTGGGACAGGGGCACGGCAGCCCCAGCATTTT. It yields the protein CASSPGTGARQPQHF.

CDR3 loop: CAWSRTYNEQFF. CDR3 nucleotide sequence: TGTGCCTGGAGTCGCACATACAATGAGCAGTTCTTC. The chain has TRBV30 and TRBJ2-1; no clear D gene. Germline assignment: CDR1 GTSNPN and CDR2 SVGIG (reference sequence). CDR3 size: 12 residues. The ends were cut back, 2 bases at V and 4 bases at J, with 6 bases in the middle.

This clone showed up just once. The chain uses TRBV7-2 and TRBJ2-7; 8 bases are a match to TRBD2. The CDR3 consists of 15 residues. Germline assignment: CDR1 SGHTA and CDR2 FQGNSA. V lost 4 bases to trimming and J lost 2 bases; unmatched junction nucleotides: 7. CDR3 region: CASSWLAGYPYEQYF. The CDR3 region has the DNA TGTGCCAGCAGCTGGCTAGCGGGTTACCCCTACGAGCAGTACTTC.

V is TRBV19 and J is TRBJ1-4, with TRBD1 matching over 9 bases. CDR1 is LNHDA and CDR2 is SQIVND in the germline V gene (reference sequence). CDR3 length equals 16 residues. The trim removed 7 bases at V and 8 bases at J, leaving 14 bases unmatched. CDR3 sequence reads: CASTKLGTGQSEKLFF. The DNA of the CDR3 is TGTGCCAGTACCAAACTCGGGACAGGGCAGAGCGAAAAACTGTTTTTT.

The V call is TRBV18, the J call TRBJ2-7, with D perhaps given as TRBD1 or TRBD2 (5 bases each). Germline values: CDR1 KGHSH, CDR2 LQKENI. The length of the CDR3 is 13 residues. The V gene lost 6 bases and the J gene lost 7 bases, with 16 bases spanning the gap. CDR3 sequence reads: CASSRDRIWEQYF. In DNA form, the CDR3 reads TGTGCCAGCTCCAGGGACCGCATTTGGGAGCAGTACTTC. Combining the CDR3 with reference TRBV18 and TRBJ2-7 gives the whole variable domain NAGVMQNPRHLVRRRGQEARLRCSPMKGHSHVYWYRQLPEEGLKFMVYLQKENIIDESGMPKERFSAEFPKEGPSILRIQQVVRGDSAAYFCASSRDRIWEQYFGPGTRLTVT.

The chain uses TRBV18 and TRBJ1-2; D is unresolved. Trimming took 3 bases from V and 1 from J, leaving 3 bases between them. CDR3 length: 12 residues. Germline loops: CDR1 KGHSH, CDR2 LQKENI. CDR3 amino acids: CASSPVNYGYTF. The CDR3 coding sequence is TGTGCCAGCTCACCGGTTAACTATGGCTACACCTTC.

The rearrangement joins TRBV6-1 to TRBJ1-2; no clear D gene. The CDR3 consists of 14 residues. The germline gives CDR1 MNHNS, CDR2 SASEGT. Trimming removed 0 bases from V and 8 bases from J, with 13 bases in between. In DNA, the CDR3 is TGTGCCAGCAGTGAAGCCGCCAGGACGGGCGGCTACACCTTC. Protein product: CASSEAARTGGYTF.

This clone came up a few times. The CDR3 sequence is CAISESTGEPQHF. The CDR3, as DNA: TGTGCCATCAGTGAGTCGACAGGGGAGCCCCAGCATTTT. J is TRBJ1-5 and V is TRBV10-3, with 8 bases fitting TRBD1. This CDR3 is 13 amino acids long. V shed 0 bases, J shed 8 bases, and the junction held 0 bases outside the gene matches. The germline V gene encodes CDR1 ENHRY and CDR2 SYGVKD.

In this sample, this clone turned up many times. The chain has TRBV6-1 and TRBJ2-5; unclear D gene. Germline-derived CDR1 and CDR2 are MNHNS and SASEGT. Trimming stripped 11 bases from V and 5 bases from J, with 18 bases between. The CDR3 spans 13 residues. The CDR3 loop reads CAGSDTITETQYF. In DNA, the CDR3 is TGTGCCGGATCCGATACTATCACCGAGACCCAGTACTTC.

This clone showed up just once. The chain couples TRBV28 to TRBJ1-2; 9 bases are a match to TRBD1. The CDR3 has 12 amino acids. The trim removed 8 bases at V and 5 bases at J, leaving 3 bases unmatched. Germline loops: CDR1 MDHEN, CDR2 SYDVKM. In nucleotides, the CDR3 is TGTGCCAGCGGGACAGGGCGGTATGGCTACACCTTC. Encoded protein: CASGTGRYGYTF.

This clone was seen at least ten times. The rearrangement uses TRBV11-2 and TRBJ1-1; D might be TRBD1 (5 bases). The germline CDR1 and CDR2 sequences are SGHAT and FQNNGV. The CDR3 consists of 13 residues. Trimming removed 1 base from V and 4 bases from J, with 7 bases in between. CDR3 amino acids: CASSLAGTTEAFF. The CDR3 DNA is TGTGCCAGCAGCTTAGCAGGGACCACTGAAGCTTTCTTT.

The chain is built from TRBV5-6 and TRBJ2-7; maybe TRBD1 (6 bases). Trimming took 4 bases from V and 0 from J, leaving 20 bases between them. CDR3 length: 17 residues. CDR1 and CDR2 (germline): SGHDT, YYEEEE. As DNA, the CDR3 is TGTGCCAGCAGCGTTGGCCTTACAGGGAAGAGCTCCTACGAGCAGTACTTC. It is translated as CASSVGLTGKSSYEQYF.

The chain links TRBV9 to TRBJ2-1; 10 positions match TRBD2. The germline gives CDR1 SGDLS, CDR2 YYNGEE. J lost 10 bases, V lost 4 bases, and 11 bases had no gene match. CDR3 length equals 15 residues. The CDR3 sequence: CASSPTSGALSEQFF. CDR3 coding DNA: TGTGCCAGCAGCCCAACTAGCGGGGCACTATCCGAGCAGTTCTTC.

This chain links TRBV2 with TRBJ2-5, with a possible D match to TRBD2 (6 bases). The V gene's germline CDR1 is SNHLY and CDR2 FYNNEI. The germline V and J ends were trimmed by 7 bases and 8 bases, with 17 bases remaining between them. This CDR3 region has 13 residues. Here the CDR3 reads CASIELGGSTQYF. The CDR3, as DNA: TGTGCCAGCATTGAGCTGGGGGGTAGTACCCAGTACTTC.

This sequence joins TRBV5-1 and TRBJ1-6, with no clear D. Germline assignment: CDR1 SGHRS and CDR2 YFSETQ. The V and J ends lost 0 bases and 7 bases respectively, with 11 bases between them. This CDR3 spans 15 amino acids. The DNA of the CDR3 is TGCGCCAGCAGCTTGGAACAGCTGAGAAATTCACCCCTCCACTTT. Translation gives CASSLEQLRNSPLHF.

The CDR3 coding sequence is TGTGCCAGCAGCCTGGGAACAGGGGGCAATCAGCCCCAGCATTTT. Amino acids: CASSLGTGGNQPQHF. The chain has TRBV5-5 and TRBJ1-5; 7 positions agree with TRBD1. Germline V gene lookup returns CDR1 SGHKS and CDR2 YYEKEE (reference sequence). V shed 4 bases, J shed 2 bases, and the junction held 6 bases outside the gene matches. The CDR3 runs to 15 residues.

In its sample, this clone was seen many times. The chain links TRBV27 to TRBJ1-5, with D possibly TRBD1 on 5 matching bases. CDR1 and CDR2 from the germline V gene are MNHEY and SMNVEV (reference sequence). The V end lost 2 bases, the J end lost 3 bases, and 11 bases lay between the germline ends. The CDR3 consists of 15 residues. The CDR3 protein is CASSLIRGNNQPQHF. DNA for the CDR3: TGTGCCAGCAGTTTAATCCGGGGCAACAATCAGCCCCAGCATTTT.